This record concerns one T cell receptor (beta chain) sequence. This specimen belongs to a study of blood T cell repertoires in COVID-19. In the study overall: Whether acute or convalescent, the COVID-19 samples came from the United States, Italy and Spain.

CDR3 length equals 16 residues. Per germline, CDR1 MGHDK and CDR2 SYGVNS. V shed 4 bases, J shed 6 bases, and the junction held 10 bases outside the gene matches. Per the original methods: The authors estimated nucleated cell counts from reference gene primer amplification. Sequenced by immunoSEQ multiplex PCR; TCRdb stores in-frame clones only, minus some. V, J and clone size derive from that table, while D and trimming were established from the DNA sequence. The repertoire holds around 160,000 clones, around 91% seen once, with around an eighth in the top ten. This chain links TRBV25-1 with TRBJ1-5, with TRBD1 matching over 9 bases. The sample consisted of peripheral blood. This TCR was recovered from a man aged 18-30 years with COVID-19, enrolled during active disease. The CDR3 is CASSVITGTGSQPQHF. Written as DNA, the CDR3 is TGTGCCAGCAGTGTGATAACCGGGACAGGGTCTCAGCCCCAGCATTTT.